Following are 12 T cell receptor beta chains from one sample sequenced in a study of early T cells in non-severe SARS-CoV-2 infection. TCRdb analysed the 5' RACE reads with MiXCR anew, one entry per CDR3 protein. Of 70,000 to 90,000 distinct CDR3 sequences in the sample, roughly 10% were seen once. The sample was whole blood. These receptors all come from an adult who was a healthcare worker with PCR-confirmed SARS-CoV-2 infection or an uninfected control (not recorded which).

This clonotype was picked up many times. The chain couples TRBV29-1 to TRBJ2-2; D remains unclear. Trimming cost V 8 bases and J 7 bases, with 11 bases left between them. The CDR3 is 11 residues long. The germline V gene encodes CDR1 SQVTM and CDR2 ANQGSEA. The CDR3 DNA reads as TGCAGCTTCCCCTGGGGCGGGGAGCTGTTTTTT. Its translation: CSFPWGGELFF.

This clonotype was detected a few times. The chain couples TRBV7-9 to TRBJ2-3; 9 positions agree with TRBD2. Germline V lookup: CDR1 SEHNR, CDR2 FQNEAQ (reference sequence). The CDR3 has 14 residues. With 8 bases clipped from V and 4 bases from J, the junction kept 7 bases outside the gene matches. For the CDR3, the DNA is TGTGCCAGCGGAGAAGCGGGGGGCCCAGATACGCAGTATTTT. Amino acids: CASGEAGGPDTQYF.

The chain joins TRBV5-5 to TRBJ1-6; D is perhaps TRBD1 (6 bases). The V gene's germline CDR1 is SGHKS and CDR2 YYEKEE (reference sequence). V was shortened by 3 bases and J by 4 bases, with 17 bases between the two germline ends. This CDR3 comprises 17 residues. The CDR3 is CASSSFPTGTYNSPLHF. The DNA of the CDR3 is TGTGCCAGCAGCTCCTTCCCAACAGGGACTTATAATTCACCCCTCCACTTT.

This clonotype occurred many times. The CDR3 region has the DNA TGTGCCAGCAGCCCGAGACTAGCGGGGGACAATGAGCAGTTCTTC. The encoded protein is CASSPRLAGDNEQFF. The J gene is TRBJ2-1, the V gene TRBV7-9; TRBD2 matches at 12 bases. The germline gives CDR1 SEHNR, CDR2 FQNEAQ (reference sequence). The ends lost 5 bases at V and 5 bases at J; junction bases unmatched: 4. The CDR3 extends over 15 amino acids.

This clonotype showed up many times. The chain joins TRBV12-3 or TRBV12-4 to TRBJ1-4; D is ambiguous. CDR3 length: 16 amino acids. V lost 6 bases to trimming and J lost 9 bases, with 23 bases between them. The DNA of the CDR3 is TGTGCCAGCAGCTCGTCGTTGGTTTTTCCAAATAAAAAACTGTTTTTT. Protein: CASSSSLVFPNKKLFF.

This clonotype has at least ten counts. This rearrangement joins TRBV11-2 to TRBJ2-1; 10 positions agree with TRBD2. Trimming at V came to 5 bases and at J to 3 bases, leaving 4 bases not matched to a gene. Germline loops: CDR1 SGHAT, CDR2 FQNNGV. This CDR3 is built from 15 residues. Written as DNA, the CDR3 is TGTGCCAGCAGCGGCGGGACTAGCGACTACAATGAGCAGTTCTTC. This encodes CASSGGTSDYNEQFF.

A note on this clonotype: Given the absence of the conserved phenylalanine or tryptophan at the CDR3 end, a read error is likely. The chain uses TRBV29-1 and TRBJ1-6, with TRBD1 matching over 7 bases. The CDR3 has 12 amino acids. The V gene's germline CDR1 is SQVTM and CDR2 ANQGSEA. Unmatched junction bases numbered 9, after V lost 8 bases and J lost 11 bases. The DNA for the CDR3 is TGCAGCTCAACAGGGGTTTCTACACCCCTCCACTCT. Amino acids: CSSTGVSTPLHS.

This clonotype was seen repeatedly, ten times or more. The chain uses TRBV4-3 and TRBJ1-1; possibly TRBD1 for D (5 bases). V dropped 5 bases and J dropped 7 bases, with 14 bases sitting between them. CDR1 LGHNA and CDR2 YSLEER come from the germline V gene. The CDR3 loop spans 13 amino acids. In DNA, the CDR3 is TGCGCCAGCAGCGAGGGGACGAGGGGTGAAGCTTTCTTT. As protein: CASSEGTRGEAFF.

The chain has TRBV20-1 and TRBJ1-5, with no clear D. The germline V and J ends were trimmed by 5 bases and 5 bases, with 10 bases remaining between them. Germline assignment: CDR1 DFQATT and CDR2 SNEGSKA (reference sequence). This CDR3 is 12 amino acids long. CDR3 sequence: CSAQTGDQPQHF. DNA of the CDR3: TGCAGTGCTCAGACTGGGGATCAGCCCCAGCATTTT.

This clonotype was seen only a few times. V usage is TRBV4-3 and J usage is TRBJ2-7; weak D call: TRBD1 (5 bases). The V gene lost 0 bases and the J gene lost 4 bases, with 13 bases spanning the gap. The CDR3 covers 15 residues. Germline CDR1 LGHNA, CDR2 YSLEER. As DNA, the CDR3 is TGCGCCAGCAGCCAAGATTTAGGGGCTGGGTACGAGCAGTACTTC. This encodes CASSQDLGAGYEQYF.

This clonotype has more than one count but fewer than ten. The chain employs TRBV28 and TRBJ2-7, with D possibly being TRBD1 (6 bases). Trimming cost V 1 base and J 5 bases, with 15 bases left between them. From germline, CDR1 is MDHEN and CDR2 SYDVKM. This CDR3 is 15 amino acids long. CDR3 residues: CASSLFAGEEDEQYF. Written as DNA, the CDR3 is TGTGCCAGCAGTTTATTTGCAGGGGAAGAAGACGAGCAGTACTTC.

The CDR3 nucleotides are TGTGCCAGCTCACCAAGCAGGGTTTCCTATGGCTACACCTTC. Its protein product is CASSPSRVSYGYTF. The genes are TRBV18 and TRBJ1-2; tentatively, D is TRBD1 (5 bases). The CDR3 extends over 14 amino acids. Germline V gene sequence: CDR1 KGHSH, CDR2 LQKENI. Trimming shortened V by 2 bases and J by 4 bases, and 11 bases separated the two germline ends.